These T cell receptor beta chains were read from a single sample in a study of shared T cell receptors in the human thymus. Profiled with immunoSEQ multiplex PCR; TCRdb holds only in-frame clones, not every one. This sample yields 630,000 or so clones, of which more than 75% are seen a single time; about 0.0094% belongs to the top ten. This sample was shared with a second study, whose subject was human thymus T cells.

Material: thymocytes. All receptors come from a boy under two years old with a congenital heart defect. The CDR3 runs from the conserved cysteine through the conserved F or W. D genes are given only for firm matches. Size tells how often a clone was seen (once, few, many) or the class of an expanded clone, and some rows leave it out.

j_call: TRBJ1-2; cdr3_length: 16; v_call: TRBV4-3; clone_size: .; d_call: .; cdr3_aa: CASSQDWGGAGEGYTF; cdr3_nt: TGCGCCAGCAGCCAAGATTGGGGGGGGGCAGGGGAAGGCTACACCTTC
j_call: TRBJ2-5; cdr3_length: 18; v_call: TRBV5-1; clone_size: once; d_call: TRBD1; cdr3_aa: CASSLKQRDRDFQETQYF; cdr3_nt: TGCGCCAGCAGCTTGAAACAGAGGGACAGAGACTTCCAAGAGACCCAGTACTTC
j_call: TRBJ2-7; cdr3_length: 16; v_call: TRBV27; clone_size: .; d_call: TRBD1; cdr3_aa: CASSPQRDRAFGEQYF; cdr3_nt: TGTGCCAGCAGTCCCCAGCGGGACAGGGCTTTTGGCGAGCAGTACTTC
j_call: TRBJ2-7; cdr3_length: 19; v_call: TRBV4-1; clone_size: .; d_call: .; cdr3_aa: CASSPNQNRPIPTSYEQYF; cdr3_nt: TGCGCCAGCAGCCCCAACCAGAACAGGCCTATACCTACCTCCTACGAGCAGTACTTC
j_call: TRBJ1-2; cdr3_length: 16; v_call: TRBV5-1; clone_size: .; d_call: TRBD1; cdr3_aa: CASSLAGQGDSYGYTF; cdr3_nt: TGCGCCAGCAGCTTGGCCGGCCAGGGGGACTCTTATGGCTACACCTTC
j_call: TRBJ2-1; cdr3_length: 15; v_call: TRBV5-1; clone_size: .; d_call: TRBD2; cdr3_aa: CASSLGLAGGYEQFF; cdr3_nt: TGCGCCAGCAGCTTAGGACTAGCGGGGGGTTATGAGCAGTTCTTC
j_call: TRBJ2-7; cdr3_length: 14; v_call: TRBV15; clone_size: .; d_call: .; cdr3_aa: CATSRGRGSYEQYF; cdr3_nt: TGTGCCACCAGCAGAGGGAGGGGCTCCTACGAGCAGTACTTC
j_call: TRBJ1-4; cdr3_length: 19; v_call: TRBV27; clone_size: .; d_call: TRBD1; cdr3_aa: CASSLSRQGAGVTNEKLFF; cdr3_nt: TGTGCCAGCAGTTTATCGAGACAGGGGGCGGGGGTGACTAATGAAAAACTGTTTTTT
j_call: TRBJ1-4; cdr3_length: 16; v_call: TRBV11-2; clone_size: .; d_call: .; cdr3_aa: CASSNPPGLYNEKLFF; cdr3_nt: TGTGCCAGCAGCAACCCCCCGGGACTATATAATGAAAAACTGTTTTTT
j_call: TRBJ2-7; cdr3_length: 14; v_call: TRBV7-8; clone_size: .; d_call: .; cdr3_aa: CASSRTPLNFEQYF; cdr3_nt: TGTGCCAGCAGCCGAACCCCGTTGAATTTCGAGCAGTACTTC
j_call: TRBJ1-1; cdr3_length: 14; v_call: TRBV5-1; clone_size: .; d_call: TRBD1; cdr3_aa: CASSSGGQESEAFF; cdr3_nt: TGCGCCAGCAGCTCGGGTGGACAGGAAAGTGAAGCTTTCTTT
j_call: TRBJ1-3; cdr3_length: 14; v_call: TRBV12-5; clone_size: .; d_call: .; cdr3_aa: CASGPPSGQNTIYF; cdr3_nt: TGTGCTAGTGGTCCACCATCCGGTCAAAACACCATATATTTT
j_call: TRBJ2-7; cdr3_length: 15; v_call: TRBV7-9; clone_size: .; d_call: TRBD1; cdr3_aa: CASSPGQEYSYEQYF; cdr3_nt: TGTGCCAGCAGCCCCGGACAGGAATACTCCTACGAGCAGTACTTC
j_call: TRBJ1-2; cdr3_length: 13; v_call: TRBV30; clone_size: .; d_call: .; cdr3_aa: CAWESGLSGGYTF; cdr3_nt: TGTGCCTGGGAATCGGGTTTGTCGGGTGGCTACACCTTC
j_call: TRBJ1-1; cdr3_length: 14; v_call: TRBV14; clone_size: .; d_call: .; cdr3_aa: CASSQDAGNTEAFF; cdr3_nt: TGTGCCAGCAGCCAAGATGCCGGGAACACTGAAGCTTTCTTT
j_call: TRBJ2-5; cdr3_length: 16; v_call: TRBV18; clone_size: .; d_call: TRBD2; cdr3_aa: CASSPWPSGSWETQYF; cdr3_nt: TGTGCCAGCTCACCGTGGCCTAGCGGGAGTTGGGAGACCCAGTACTTC
j_call: TRBJ2-7; cdr3_length: 14; v_call: TRBV14; clone_size: few; d_call: .; cdr3_aa: CASSRDSHTYEQYF; cdr3_nt: TGTGCCAGCAGCCGAGACAGTCATACCTACGAGCAGTACTTC
j_call: TRBJ1-4; cdr3_length: 18; v_call: TRBV25-1; clone_size: once; d_call: .; cdr3_aa: CASSEWLGRGSTNEKLFF; cdr3_nt: TGTGCCAGCAGTGAATGGTTGGGCAGGGGATCAACTAATGAAAAACTGTTTTTT
j_call: TRBJ2-1; cdr3_length: 16; v_call: TRBV5-1; clone_size: .; d_call: .; cdr3_aa: CASSLSDRTSYNEQFF; cdr3_nt: TGCGCCAGCAGCCTATCAGACAGGACCTCCTACAATGAGCAGTTCTTC
j_call: TRBJ1-2; cdr3_length: 20; v_call: TRBV10-3; clone_size: .; d_call: TRBD1; cdr3_aa: CAISKTGGAQGGFANYGYTF; cdr3_nt: TGTGCCATCAGCAAAACAGGGGGCGCCCAGGGTGGGTTCGCTAACTATGGCTACACCTTC
j_call: TRBJ2-5; cdr3_length: 15; v_call: TRBV21-1; clone_size: .; d_call: .; cdr3_aa: CASSKGEGVWETQYF; cdr3_nt: TGTGCCAGCAGCAAAGGAGAGGGGGTTTGGGAGACCCAGTACTTC
j_call: TRBJ2-1; cdr3_length: 15; v_call: TRBV28; clone_size: .; d_call: .; cdr3_aa: CASSPRGRGWNEQFF; cdr3_nt: TGTGCCAGCAGCCCCCGGGGGAGGGGGTGGAATGAGCAGTTCTTC
j_call: TRBJ2-6; cdr3_length: 19; v_call: TRBV15; clone_size: few; d_call: TRBD1; cdr3_aa: CATSGPGQGLKGGANVLTF; cdr3_nt: TGTGCCACCAGCGGCCCGGGACAGGGCCTCAAGGGAGGGGCCAACGTCCTGACTTTC
j_call: TRBJ2-5; cdr3_length: 17; v_call: TRBV14; clone_size: .; d_call: .; cdr3_aa: CASSQEPGSGWQETQYF; cdr3_nt: TGTGCCAGCAGCCAAGAGCCCGGGAGCGGATGGCAAGAGACCCAGTACTTC
j_call: TRBJ2-7; cdr3_length: 17; v_call: TRBV27; clone_size: .; d_call: TRBD2; cdr3_aa: CASSRAGTSGRYLGQYF; cdr3_nt: TGTGCCAGCAGTCGCGCCGGGACTAGCGGGAGATACCTGGGGCAGTACTTC
j_call: TRBJ2-7; cdr3_length: 15; v_call: TRBV6-1; clone_size: .; d_call: TRBD1; cdr3_aa: CASSDSDRGCDEQYF; cdr3_nt: TGTGCCAGCAGTGATTCCGACAGGGGGTGCGACGAGCAGTACTTC
j_call: TRBJ2-5; cdr3_length: 16; v_call: TRBV7-9; clone_size: .; d_call: TRBD2; cdr3_aa: CASSPRTSGGAETQYF; cdr3_nt: TGTGCCAGCAGCCCTCGGACTAGCGGGGGGGCCGAGACCCAGTACTTC
j_call: TRBJ1-4; cdr3_length: 15; v_call: TRBV15; clone_size: .; d_call: .; cdr3_aa: CATSRPGVVSEKLFF; cdr3_nt: TGTGCCACCAGCAGACCCGGGGTGGTGTCTGAAAAACTGTTTTTT
j_call: TRBJ2-4; cdr3_length: 15; v_call: TRBV9; clone_size: .; d_call: TRBD2; cdr3_aa: CASSVAQAGGDIQYF; cdr3_nt: TGTGCCAGCAGCGTAGCTCAAGCGGGGGGAGACATTCAGTACTTC
j_call: TRBJ2-3; cdr3_length: 16; v_call: TRBV19; clone_size: .; d_call: TRBD1; cdr3_aa: CASSIDKDRGPDTQYF; cdr3_nt: TGTGCCAGTAGTATAGACAAGGACAGGGGGCCAGATACGCAGTATTTT
j_call: TRBJ2-3; cdr3_length: 11; v_call: TRBV20-1; clone_size: .; d_call: TRBD1; cdr3_aa: CSRGQGDTQYF; cdr3_nt: TGCAGCAGGGGGCAAGGAGATACGCAGTATTTT
j_call: TRBJ2-1; cdr3_length: 15; v_call: TRBV28; clone_size: .; d_call: TRBD2; cdr3_aa: CASTTRAGYTLSSFF; cdr3_nt: TGTGCCAGCACCACCCGAGCGGGATATACCCTATCTTCGTTCTTC
j_call: TRBJ1-6; cdr3_length: 14; v_call: TRBV6-1; clone_size: .; d_call: TRBD1; cdr3_aa: CASRKDRPNSPLHF; cdr3_nt: TGTGCCAGCAGAAAGGACAGGCCTAATTCACCCCTCCACTTT
j_call: TRBJ1-2; cdr3_length: 15; v_call: TRBV5-5; clone_size: .; d_call: TRBD1; cdr3_aa: CASSSGQGVGYGYTF; cdr3_nt: TGTGCCAGCAGCAGCGGACAGGGGGTTGGCTATGGCTACACCTTC
j_call: TRBJ2-3; cdr3_length: 17; v_call: TRBV11-2; clone_size: .; d_call: TRBD2; cdr3_aa: CASRGPRGGRATDTQYF; cdr3_nt: TGTGCCAGCAGGGGACCTAGGGGCGGGAGGGCCACAGATACGCAGTATTTT
j_call: TRBJ2-5; cdr3_length: 16; v_call: TRBV28; clone_size: .; d_call: TRBD2; cdr3_aa: CASSLGAKRRGETQYF; cdr3_nt: TGTGCCAGCAGTTTAGGGGCCAAGCGGCGGGGGGAGACCCAGTACTTC
j_call: TRBJ1-3; cdr3_length: 16; v_call: TRBV2; clone_size: .; d_call: .; cdr3_aa: CASSEAVQSSGNTIYF; cdr3_nt: TGTGCCAGCAGTGAAGCCGTACAGAGCTCTGGAAACACCATATATTTT
j_call: TRBJ2-3; cdr3_length: 16; v_call: TRBV28; clone_size: .; d_call: TRBD2; cdr3_aa: CASRQGLAGQTDTQYF; cdr3_nt: TGTGCCAGCAGACAGGGACTAGCGGGTCAGACAGATACGCAGTATTTT
j_call: TRBJ2-1; cdr3_length: 17; v_call: TRBV5-1; clone_size: .; d_call: .; cdr3_aa: CASSSNSREKKYNEQFF; cdr3_nt: TGCGCCAGCAGCTCCAATTCCAGGGAAAAAAAGTACAATGAGCAGTTCTTC
j_call: TRBJ2-5; cdr3_length: 13; v_call: TRBV19; clone_size: .; d_call: TRBD2; cdr3_aa: CASRAGVAETQYF; cdr3_nt: TGTGCCAGTAGGGCGGGGGTGGCAGAGACCCAGTACTTC
j_call: TRBJ2-3; cdr3_length: 15; v_call: TRBV10-1; clone_size: .; d_call: TRBD2; cdr3_aa: CASSGLAGGTDTQYF; cdr3_nt: TGCGCCAGCAGTGGACTAGCGGGAGGCACAGATACGCAGTATTTT
j_call: TRBJ2-2; cdr3_length: 15; v_call: TRBV30; clone_size: .; d_call: TRBD1; cdr3_aa: CACWRQGIDTGELFF; cdr3_nt: TGTGCCTGTTGGAGACAGGGGATTGACACCGGGGAGCTGTTTTTT
j_call: TRBJ2-4; cdr3_length: 17; v_call: TRBV19; clone_size: .; d_call: TRBD2; cdr3_aa: CASSAYSGRVGWNIQYF; cdr3_nt: TGTGCCAGTAGTGCCTATAGCGGGAGGGTCGGGTGGAACATTCAGTACTTC
j_call: TRBJ1-5; cdr3_length: 15; v_call: TRBV13; clone_size: .; d_call: TRBD1; cdr3_aa: CASSLGDRGNQPQHF; cdr3_nt: TGTGCCAGCAGCTTAGGAGACAGGGGCAATCAGCCCCAGCATTTT
j_call: TRBJ2-7; cdr3_length: 13; v_call: TRBV28; clone_size: .; d_call: .; cdr3_aa: CASSLPGQDEQYF; cdr3_nt: TGTGCCAGCAGTTTACCAGGGCAGGACGAGCAGTACTTC